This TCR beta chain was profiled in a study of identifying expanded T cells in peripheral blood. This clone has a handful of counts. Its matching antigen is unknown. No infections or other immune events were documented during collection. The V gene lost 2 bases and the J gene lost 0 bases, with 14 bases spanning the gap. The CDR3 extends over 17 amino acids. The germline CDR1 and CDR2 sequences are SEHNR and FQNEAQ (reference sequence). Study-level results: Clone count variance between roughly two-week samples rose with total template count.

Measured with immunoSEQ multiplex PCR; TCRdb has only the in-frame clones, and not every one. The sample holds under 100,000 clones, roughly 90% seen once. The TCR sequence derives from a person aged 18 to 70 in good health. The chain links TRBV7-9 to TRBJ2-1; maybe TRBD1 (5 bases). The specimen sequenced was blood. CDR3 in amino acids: CASSLRPGAGSYNEQFF. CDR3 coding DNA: TGTGCCAGCAGCTTAAGGCCTGGGGCCGGCTCCTACAATGAGCAGTTCTTC.